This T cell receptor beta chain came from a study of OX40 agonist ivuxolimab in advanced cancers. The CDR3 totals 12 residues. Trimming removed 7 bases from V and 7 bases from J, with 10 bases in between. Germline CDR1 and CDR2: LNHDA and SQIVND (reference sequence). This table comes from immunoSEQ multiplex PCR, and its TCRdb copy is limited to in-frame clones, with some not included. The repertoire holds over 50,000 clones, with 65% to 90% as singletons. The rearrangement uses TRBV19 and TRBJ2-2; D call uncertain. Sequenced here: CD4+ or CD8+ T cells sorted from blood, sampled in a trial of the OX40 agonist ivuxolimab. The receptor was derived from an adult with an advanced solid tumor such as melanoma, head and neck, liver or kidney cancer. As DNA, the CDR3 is TGTGCCAGTACCCCTACCATCGGGGAGCTGTTTTTT. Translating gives CASTPTIGELFF.